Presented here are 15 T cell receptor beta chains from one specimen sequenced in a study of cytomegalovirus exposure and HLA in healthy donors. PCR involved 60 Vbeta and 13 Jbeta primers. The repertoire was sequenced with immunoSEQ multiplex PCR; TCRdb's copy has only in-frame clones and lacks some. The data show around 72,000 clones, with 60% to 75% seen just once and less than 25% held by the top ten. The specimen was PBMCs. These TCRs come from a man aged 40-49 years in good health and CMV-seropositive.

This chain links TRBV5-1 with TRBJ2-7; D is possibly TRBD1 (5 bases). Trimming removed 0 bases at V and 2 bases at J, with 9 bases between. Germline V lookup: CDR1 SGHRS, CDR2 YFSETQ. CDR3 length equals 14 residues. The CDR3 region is CASSLAGNPYEQYF. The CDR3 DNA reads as TGCGCCAGCAGCTTGGCAGGGAATCCCTACGAGCAGTACTTC.

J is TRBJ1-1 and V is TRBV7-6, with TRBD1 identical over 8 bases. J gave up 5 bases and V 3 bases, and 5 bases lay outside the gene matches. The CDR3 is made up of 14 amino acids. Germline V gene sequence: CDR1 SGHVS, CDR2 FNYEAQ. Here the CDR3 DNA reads TGTGCCAGCAGCTTCGACAGGGGAGGGACTGAAGCTTTCTTT. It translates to CASSFDRGGTEAFF.

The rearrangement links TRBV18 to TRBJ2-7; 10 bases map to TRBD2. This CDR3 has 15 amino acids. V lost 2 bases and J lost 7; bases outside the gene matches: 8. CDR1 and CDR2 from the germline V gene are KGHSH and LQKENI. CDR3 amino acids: CASSPFSGGGGEQYF. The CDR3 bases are TGTGCCAGCTCACCATTCAGCGGGGGGGGAGGTGAGCAGTACTTC.

For the CDR3, the DNA is TGTGCCAGCAGCCCGGGAACAGGGGACTCCTACGAGCAGTACTTC. The encoded protein is CASSPGTGDSYEQYF. The rearrangement uses TRBV9 and TRBJ2-7; TRBD1 matches 7 bases. This CDR3 is 15 amino acids long. Germline V gene data show CDR1 as SGDLS and CDR2 as YYNGEE. Trimming took 4 bases from V and 0 from J; bases not matched to a gene: 7.

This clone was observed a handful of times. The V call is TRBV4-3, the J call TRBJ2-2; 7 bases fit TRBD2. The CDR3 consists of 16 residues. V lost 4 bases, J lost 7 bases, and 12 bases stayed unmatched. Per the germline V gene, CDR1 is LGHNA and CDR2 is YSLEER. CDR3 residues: CASSPPTPREGGELFF. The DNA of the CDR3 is TGCGCCAGCAGCCCACCGACCCCCAGGGAGGGCGGGGAGCTGTTTTTT.

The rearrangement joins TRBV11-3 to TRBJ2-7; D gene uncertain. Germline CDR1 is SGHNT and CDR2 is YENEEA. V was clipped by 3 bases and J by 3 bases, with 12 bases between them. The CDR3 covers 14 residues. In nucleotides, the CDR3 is TGTGCCAGCAGCTTGGGCAGTGAGTTCTACGAGCAGTACTTC. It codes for CASSLGSEFYEQYF.

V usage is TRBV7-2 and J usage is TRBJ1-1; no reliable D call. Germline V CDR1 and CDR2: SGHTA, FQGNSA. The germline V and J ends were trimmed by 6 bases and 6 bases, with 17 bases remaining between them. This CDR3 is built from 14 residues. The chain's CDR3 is CASSKQHSTAEAFF. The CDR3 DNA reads TGTGCCAGCAGTAAACAGCATTCCACAGCTGAAGCTTTCTTT.

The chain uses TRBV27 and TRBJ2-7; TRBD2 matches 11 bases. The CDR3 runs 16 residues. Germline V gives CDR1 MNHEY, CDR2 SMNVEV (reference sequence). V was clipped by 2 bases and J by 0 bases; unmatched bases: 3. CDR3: CASSLAGTSGSYEQYF. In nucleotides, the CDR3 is TGTGCCAGCAGTTTAGCAGGGACTAGCGGCTCCTACGAGCAGTACTTC.

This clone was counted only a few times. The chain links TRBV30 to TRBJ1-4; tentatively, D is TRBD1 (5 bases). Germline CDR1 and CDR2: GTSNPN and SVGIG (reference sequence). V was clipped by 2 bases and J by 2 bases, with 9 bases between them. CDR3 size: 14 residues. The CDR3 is CAWSWGGTNEKLFF. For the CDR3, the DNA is TGTGCCTGGAGTTGGGGGGGGACTAATGAAAAACTGTTTTTT.

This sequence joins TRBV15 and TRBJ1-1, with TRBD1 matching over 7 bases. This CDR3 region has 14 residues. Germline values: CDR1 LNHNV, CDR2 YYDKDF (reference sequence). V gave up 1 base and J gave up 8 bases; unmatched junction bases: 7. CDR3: CATSRVAQGVEAFF. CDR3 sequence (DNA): TGTGCCACCAGCAGAGTCGCTCAGGGGGTGGAAGCTTTCTTT.

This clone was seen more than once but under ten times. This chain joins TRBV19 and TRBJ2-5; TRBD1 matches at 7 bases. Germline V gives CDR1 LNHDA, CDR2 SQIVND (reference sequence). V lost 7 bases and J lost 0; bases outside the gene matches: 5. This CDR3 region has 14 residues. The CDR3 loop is CASKNGTDQETQYF. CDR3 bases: TGTGCCAGTAAAAACGGGACAGACCAAGAGACCCAGTACTTC.

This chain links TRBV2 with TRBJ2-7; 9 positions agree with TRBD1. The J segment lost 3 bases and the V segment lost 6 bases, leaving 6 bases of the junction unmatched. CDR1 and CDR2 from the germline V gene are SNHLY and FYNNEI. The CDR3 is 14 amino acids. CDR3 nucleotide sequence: TGTGCCAGCAGGACCGGGACAGGGAACTACGAGCAGTACTTC. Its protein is CASRTGTGNYEQYF.

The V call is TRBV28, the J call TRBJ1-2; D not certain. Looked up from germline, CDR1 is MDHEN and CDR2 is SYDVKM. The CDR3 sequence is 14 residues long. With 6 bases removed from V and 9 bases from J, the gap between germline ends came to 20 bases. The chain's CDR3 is CASRLPGGSKSYTF. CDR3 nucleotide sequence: TGTGCCAGCAGACTTCCAGGTGGGAGCAAGAGCTACACCTTC.

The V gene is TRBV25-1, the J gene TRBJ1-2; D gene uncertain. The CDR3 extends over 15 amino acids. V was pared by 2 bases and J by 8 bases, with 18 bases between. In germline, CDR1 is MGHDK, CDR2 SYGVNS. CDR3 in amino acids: CASSETTGIYGGYTF. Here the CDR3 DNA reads TGTGCCAGCAGTGAAACGACCGGGATCTACGGGGGCTACACCTTC.

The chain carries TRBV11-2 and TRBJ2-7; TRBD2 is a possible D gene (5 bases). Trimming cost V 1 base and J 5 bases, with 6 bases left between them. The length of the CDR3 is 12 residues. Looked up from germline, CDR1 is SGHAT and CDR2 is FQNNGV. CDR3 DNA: TGTGCCAGCAGCTTAGGAGGGAACGAGCAGTACTTC. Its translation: CASSLGGNEQYF.